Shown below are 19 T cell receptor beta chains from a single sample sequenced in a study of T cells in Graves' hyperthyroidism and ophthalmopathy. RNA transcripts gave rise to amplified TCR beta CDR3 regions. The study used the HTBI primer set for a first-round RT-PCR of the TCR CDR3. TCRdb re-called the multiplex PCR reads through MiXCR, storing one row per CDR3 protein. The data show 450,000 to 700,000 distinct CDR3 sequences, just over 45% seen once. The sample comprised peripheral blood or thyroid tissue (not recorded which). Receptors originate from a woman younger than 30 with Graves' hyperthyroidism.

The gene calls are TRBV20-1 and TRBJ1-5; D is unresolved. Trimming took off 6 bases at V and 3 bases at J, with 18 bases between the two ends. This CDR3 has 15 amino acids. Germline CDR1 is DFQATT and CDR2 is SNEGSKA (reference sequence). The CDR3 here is CSASSDQSSNQPQHF. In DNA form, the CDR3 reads TGCAGTGCCAGCTCGGATCAGAGCTCCAATCAGCCCCAGCATTTT.

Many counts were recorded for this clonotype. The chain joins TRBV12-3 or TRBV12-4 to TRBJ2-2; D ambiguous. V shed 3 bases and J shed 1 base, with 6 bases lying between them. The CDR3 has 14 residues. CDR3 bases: TGTGCCAGCAGTTTCGCATTGAACACCGGGGAGCTGTTTTTT. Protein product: CASSFALNTGELFF.

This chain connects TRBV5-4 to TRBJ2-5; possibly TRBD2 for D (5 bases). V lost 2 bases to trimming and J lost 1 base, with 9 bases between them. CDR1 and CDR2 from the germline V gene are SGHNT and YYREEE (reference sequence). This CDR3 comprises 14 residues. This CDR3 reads CASSFGLTQETQYF. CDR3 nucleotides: TGTGCCAGCAGCTTCGGACTCACCCAAGAGACCCAGTACTTC.

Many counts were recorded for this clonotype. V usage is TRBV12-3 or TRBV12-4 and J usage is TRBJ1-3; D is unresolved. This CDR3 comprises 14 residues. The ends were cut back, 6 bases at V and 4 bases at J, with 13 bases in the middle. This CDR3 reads CASSSRDGGNTIYF. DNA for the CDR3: TGTGCCAGCAGCAGCCGGGATGGAGGAAACACCATATATTTT.

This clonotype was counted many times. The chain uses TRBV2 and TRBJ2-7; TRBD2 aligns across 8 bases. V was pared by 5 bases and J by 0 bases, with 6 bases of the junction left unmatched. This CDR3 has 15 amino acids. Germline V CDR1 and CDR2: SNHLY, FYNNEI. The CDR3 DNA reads TGTGCCAGCAGTCCCTTAGCGGGAACCTCCTACGAGCAGTACTTC. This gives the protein CASSPLAGTSYEQYF.

CDR3: CASSFGGIATEAFF. For the CDR3, the DNA is TGCGCCAGCAGCTTCGGGGGGATAGCCACTGAAGCTTTCTTT. The V gene is TRBV4-1, the J gene TRBJ1-1; tentative D call: TRBD1 (5 bases). V was shortened by 5 bases and J by 4 bases, with 14 bases between the two germline ends. The CDR3 has 14 amino acids. Per germline, CDR1 MGHRA and CDR2 YSYEKL.

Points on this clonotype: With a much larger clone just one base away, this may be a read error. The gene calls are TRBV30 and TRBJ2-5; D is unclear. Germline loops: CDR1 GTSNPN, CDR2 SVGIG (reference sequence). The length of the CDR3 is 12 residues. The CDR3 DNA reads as TGTGCCTGGGCCCCTTACCAAGAGTCCCAGTACTTC. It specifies CAWAPYQESQYF.

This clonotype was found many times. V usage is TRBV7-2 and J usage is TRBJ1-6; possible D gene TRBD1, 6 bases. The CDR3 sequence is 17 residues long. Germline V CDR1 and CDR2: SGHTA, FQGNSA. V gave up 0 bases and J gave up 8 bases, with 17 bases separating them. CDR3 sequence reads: CASSLAPLWGQDSPLHF. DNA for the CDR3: TGTGCCAGCAGCTTAGCCCCCCTCTGGGGGCAGGATTCACCCCTCCACTTT.

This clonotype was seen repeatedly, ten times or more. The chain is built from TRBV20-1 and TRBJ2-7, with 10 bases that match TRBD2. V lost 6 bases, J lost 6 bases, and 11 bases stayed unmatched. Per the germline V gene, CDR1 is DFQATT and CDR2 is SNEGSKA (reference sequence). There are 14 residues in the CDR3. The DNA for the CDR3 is TGCAGTGCAACTACCGGGACTAGCGTCCGCGAGCAGTACTTC. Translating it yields CSATTGTSVREQYF.

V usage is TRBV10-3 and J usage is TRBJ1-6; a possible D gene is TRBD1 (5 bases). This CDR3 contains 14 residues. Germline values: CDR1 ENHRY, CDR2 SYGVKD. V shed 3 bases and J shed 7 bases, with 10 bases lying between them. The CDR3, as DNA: TGTGCCATCAGTGACCGGGACTTCAATTCACCCCTCCACTTT. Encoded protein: CAISDRDFNSPLHF.

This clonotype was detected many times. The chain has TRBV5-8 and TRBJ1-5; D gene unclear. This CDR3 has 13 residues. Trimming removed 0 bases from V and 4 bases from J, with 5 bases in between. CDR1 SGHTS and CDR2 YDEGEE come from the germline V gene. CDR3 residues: CASSLEQNQPQHF. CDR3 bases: TGTGCCAGCAGCTTGGAGCAGAATCAGCCCCAGCATTTT.

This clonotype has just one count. CDR3 nucleotides: TGTGCCATCAGTGCGACAGGGGGTGGCTATGGCTACACCTTC. Residues: CAISATGGGYGYTF. The chain has TRBV10-3 and TRBJ1-2; 9 bases map to TRBD1. The V gene end was trimmed by 4 bases and the J gene end by 4 bases; junction bases not matched to a gene: 4. CDR3 size: 14 residues. Germline CDR1 reads ENHRY; CDR2 reads SYGVKD.

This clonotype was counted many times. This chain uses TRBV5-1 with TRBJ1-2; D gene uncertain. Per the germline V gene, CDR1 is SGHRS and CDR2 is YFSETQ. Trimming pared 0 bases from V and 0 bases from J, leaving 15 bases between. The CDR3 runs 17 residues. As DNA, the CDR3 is TGCGCCAGCAGCTTGGCTCAGGATCCCTACACTAACTATGGCTACACCTTC. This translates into CASSLAQDPYTNYGYTF.

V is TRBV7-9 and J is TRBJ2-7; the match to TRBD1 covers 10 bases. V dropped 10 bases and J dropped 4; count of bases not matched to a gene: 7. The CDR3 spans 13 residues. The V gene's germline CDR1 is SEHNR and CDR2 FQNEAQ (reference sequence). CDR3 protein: CATRQGAGYEQYF. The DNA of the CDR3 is TGTGCCACCCGACAGGGGGCGGGGTACGAGCAGTACTTC.

The CDR3: CASSSSRVGGTYGELFF. The CDR3 DNA follows: TGTGCCAGCAGCTCGTCCAGGGTGGGAGGGACGTACGGGGAGCTGTTTTTT. The J gene is TRBJ2-2, the V gene TRBV7-9; TRBD2 agrees at 7 bases. J gave up 7 bases and V 4 bases, and 15 bases lay outside the gene matches. CDR3 size: 17 residues. Germline V gene sequence: CDR1 SEHNR, CDR2 FQNEAQ (reference sequence).

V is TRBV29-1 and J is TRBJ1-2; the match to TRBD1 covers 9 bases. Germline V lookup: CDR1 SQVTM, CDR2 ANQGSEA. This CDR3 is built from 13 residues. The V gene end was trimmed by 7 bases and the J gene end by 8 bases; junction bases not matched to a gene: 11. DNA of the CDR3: TGCAGCGCCTCCGGGACAGGGCGTGAAGGCTACACCTTC. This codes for CSASGTGREGYTF.

CDR3 protein: CASSFGGEDEKLFF. The CDR3 bases are TGTGCCAGCAGCTTTGGGGGGGAAGATGAAAAACTGTTTTTT. The genes are TRBV7-3 and TRBJ1-4; D may be TRBD1 (5 bases). Germline V CDR1 and CDR2: SGHTA, FQGTGA. V lost 3 bases, J lost 6 bases, and 11 bases lay in between. This CDR3 comprises 14 residues.

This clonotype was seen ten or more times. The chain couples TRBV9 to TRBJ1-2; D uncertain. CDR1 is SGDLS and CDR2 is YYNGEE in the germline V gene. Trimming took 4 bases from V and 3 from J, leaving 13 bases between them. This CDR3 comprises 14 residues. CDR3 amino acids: CASSPTTVDYGYTF. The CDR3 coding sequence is TGTGCCAGCAGCCCTACAACAGTGGACTATGGCTACACCTTC.

The DNA of the CDR3 is TGTGCCAGCAGCCCTGACACCGGGCTGATTTTCATGGAGACCCAGTACTTC. This sequence encodes CASSPDTGLIFMETQYF. The gene calls are TRBV7-3 and TRBJ2-5; D is ambiguous. V shed 5 bases and J shed 5 bases, with 24 bases lying between them. Germline lookup yields CDR1 SGHTA and CDR2 FQGTGA. This CDR3 contains 17 residues.